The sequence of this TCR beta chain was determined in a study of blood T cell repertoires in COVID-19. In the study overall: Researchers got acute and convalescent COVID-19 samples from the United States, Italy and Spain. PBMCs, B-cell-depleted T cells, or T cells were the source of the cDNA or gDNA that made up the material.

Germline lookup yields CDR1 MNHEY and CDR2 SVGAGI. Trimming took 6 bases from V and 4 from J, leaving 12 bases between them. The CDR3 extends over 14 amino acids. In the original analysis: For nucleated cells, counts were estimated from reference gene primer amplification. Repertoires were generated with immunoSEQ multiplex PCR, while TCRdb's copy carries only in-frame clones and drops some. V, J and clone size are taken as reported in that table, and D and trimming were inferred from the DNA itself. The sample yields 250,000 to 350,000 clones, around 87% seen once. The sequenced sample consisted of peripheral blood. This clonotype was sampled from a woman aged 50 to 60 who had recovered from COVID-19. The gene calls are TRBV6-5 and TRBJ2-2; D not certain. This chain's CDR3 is CASSGLVSTGELFF. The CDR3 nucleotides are TGTGCCAGCAGCGGCCTAGTCTCCACCGGGGAGCTGTTTTTT.